This T cell receptor beta chain was sequenced in a study of PD-L1 blockade in urothelial cancer. Sequencing used immunoSEQ multiplex PCR; TCRdb keeps in-frame clones, though not all of them. The sample consists of about 120,000 clones, 86% of them appearing once. The time point: peripheral blood 6 weeks after treatment start. Patients' urothelial carcinoma was locally advanced or metastatic. Germline CDR1 reads MNHNY; CDR2 reads SVGAGI (reference sequence). The CDR3 contains 15 residues. V lost 2 bases to trimming and J lost 3 bases, with 14 bases between them. The specimen comprised PBMCs, sampled around atezolizumab (anti-PD-L1) treatment. The chain recombines TRBV6-6 with TRBJ2-7; weak D call: TRBD1 (5 bases). The sequence was obtained from a man aged 45-60 years with urothelial cancer. The CDR3 reads CASSYGASLYYEQYF. CDR3 DNA sequence: TGTGCCAGCAGTTACGGGGCTAGTCTATACTACGAGCAGTACTTC.